The entry below gives a single T cell receptor beta chain sequence along with its context. CDR1 and CDR2 (germline): MNHEY, SVGAGI. The germline V and J ends were trimmed by 8 bases and 5 bases, with 21 bases remaining between them. The CDR3 totals 15 residues. Here immunoSEQ multiplex PCR was the method, and the copy in TCRdb shows in-frame clones only, minus some. The sample records approximately 760,000 clones, 70% to 90% being singletons. These data belong to a study of shared T cell receptors in the human thymus. Another study also made use of these data, one on human thymus T cells. As reported in that work: The people who donated were healthy Finnish babies having corrective surgery for congenital heart defects. The source of the thymus tissue was resections taken during corrective heart surgery.

This TCR derives from a girl under two years old with a congenital heart defect. V usage is TRBV6-5 and J usage is TRBJ2-5; maybe TRBD2 (5 bases). Sequenced input: thymocytes. CDR3 amino acids: CASGGLVKMRETQYF. The CDR3 DNA reads as TGTGCCAGCGGAGGACTCGTGAAAATGAGGGAGACCCAGTACTTC.